This T cell receptor (beta chain) was captured in a study of T cell repertoires in cytomegalovirus infection. Overall study: A matching HLA type, together with CMV infection, was signaled by public TCR beta signatures.

Study observations and caveats: Pooled public TCR beta family frequency picked out CMV carriers with the relevant HLA. Dominant in the ex vivo response were TCR beta clonotypes restricted by HLA-C and specific for CMV.

CDR3 length: 16 residues. Germline V gene lookup returns CDR1 MDHEN and CDR2 SYDVKM. V dropped 10 bases and J dropped 3 bases, with 22 bases sitting between them. TCRdb re-derived calls from the reads in MiXCR, one entry per CDR3 protein. The table lists 200,000 to 300,000 distinct CDR3 sequences, 10% to 15% of them singletons. This clonotype was counted many times. The antigen remains unidentified. Sequencing was done on a sample of PBMCs. V is TRBV28 and J is TRBJ1-5, with D unclear. This receptor was identified in a human donor in good health (CMV status not recorded). Some clones in this sample may be carry-over from other donors' samples. CDR3 residues: CATRGQTTFINQPQHF. For the CDR3, the DNA is TGTGCCACCCGAGGGCAGACCACGTTTATCAATCAGCCCCAGCATTTT.